These 23 T cell receptor beta chains share one sample of origin, sequenced in a study of shared clonotypes between healthy human individuals. The data were produced by immunoSEQ multiplex PCR, yet TCRdb's version contains in-frame clones alone and is incomplete. The sample records 2,500,000 or so clones, around 93% being singletons. Sequenced input: naive CD4+ T cells from PBMCs. Noted subset: CD45RA+ positively selected. These TCRs come from a man between 18 and 29 years old in good health. Some clones in this sample may be carry-over from other donors' samples.

This clone was counted once. The chain uses TRBV5-1 and TRBJ2-1; 13 bases map to TRBD2. V lost 4 bases to trimming and J lost 6 bases; unmatched junction nucleotides: 4. There are 15 residues in the CDR3. The germline V gene has CDR1 SGHRS and CDR2 YFSETQ. CDR3 bases: TGCGCCAGCAGCATCGGACTAGCGGGAGCCAATGAGCAGTTCTTC. Translated, it gives CASSIGLAGANEQFF.

The J gene is TRBJ1-5, the V gene TRBV28; the D gene is possibly TRBD1 (6 bases). The V end lost 8 bases, the J end lost 0 bases, and 14 bases lay between the germline ends. Germline lookup yields CDR1 MDHEN and CDR2 SYDVKM. This CDR3 region has 15 residues. CDR3 sequence reads: CASRPGVYSNQPQHF. In DNA, the CDR3 is TGTGCCAGCCGTCCAGGGGTCTATAGCAATCAGCCCCAGCATTTT.

This chain links TRBV5-4 with TRBJ1-1; maybe TRBD1 (6 bases). Trimming shortened V by 4 bases and J by 4 bases, and 14 bases separated the two germline ends. CDR3 length equals 14 residues. CDR1 is SGHNT and CDR2 is YYREEE in the germline V gene (reference sequence). CDR3 DNA: TGTGCCAGCAGCCCGGGGGCCGTAGGCACTGAAGCTTTCTTT. It codes for CASSPGAVGTEAFF.

The sample holds one count of this clone. The chain couples TRBV20-1 to TRBJ1-2; D not certain. The CDR3 has 11 residues. From germline, CDR1 is DFQATT and CDR2 SNEGSKA (reference sequence). Trimming removed 3 bases from V and 4 bases from J, with 6 bases in between. Here the CDR3 DNA reads TGCAGTGCTAGGACATCCTATGGCTACACCTTC. Translated, it gives CSARTSYGYTF.

This clone was counted at least ten times. The chain employs TRBV4-1 and TRBJ2-1, with D hard to call. The CDR3 sequence is 17 residues long. V was shortened by 1 base and J by 4 bases, with 17 bases between the two germline ends. From germline, CDR1 is MGHRA and CDR2 YSYEKL. The CDR3 sequence: CASSQGIVRADYNEQFF. CDR3 coding DNA: TGCGCCAGCAGCCAAGGTATTGTACGGGCCGATTACAATGAGCAGTTCTTC.

The genes are TRBV2 and TRBJ1-4; D unclear. The length of the CDR3 is 16 residues. The V and J ends lost 3 bases and 0 bases respectively, with 11 bases between them. The V gene's germline CDR1 is SNHLY and CDR2 FYNNEI. The CDR3 is CASSEEAAATNEKLFF. In DNA, the CDR3 is TGTGCCAGCAGTGAGGAGGCAGCTGCAACTAATGAAAAACTGTTTTTT.

The chain joins TRBV7-3 to TRBJ2-1; no reliable D call. The ends were cut back, 3 bases at V and 5 bases at J, with 8 bases in the middle. This CDR3 region has 13 residues. The germline CDR1 and CDR2 sequences are SGHTA and FQGTGA. CDR3 DNA: TGTGCCAGCAGCTTCGGCGTTAACAATGAGCAGTTCTTC. Translation: CASSFGVNNEQFF.

The chain carries TRBV7-9 and TRBJ1-1; the D gene is possibly TRBD1 (5 bases). The germline gives CDR1 SEHNR, CDR2 FQNEAQ (reference sequence). The V and J ends lost 4 bases and 1 base respectively, with 16 bases between them. This CDR3 region has 16 residues. This CDR3 is CASSSGVAGGNTEAFF. DNA of the CDR3: TGTGCCAGCAGCTCGGGGGTCGCGGGCGGGAACACTGAAGCTTTCTTT. The entire variable domain, with the rest obtained from reference TRBV7-9 and TRBJ1-1, is as follows: DTGVSQNPRHKITKRGQNVTFRCDPISEHNRLYWYRQTLGQGPEFLTYFQNEAQLEKSRLLSDRFSAERPKGSFSTLEIQRTEQGDSAMYLCASSSGVAGGNTEAFFGQGTRLTVV.

The chain links TRBV5-1 to TRBJ2-5; D unclear. This CDR3 region has 13 residues. Germline-derived CDR1 and CDR2 are SGHRS and YFSETQ. Trimming took off 4 bases at V and 5 bases at J, with 12 bases between the two ends. CDR3 residues: CASSLELRETQYF. The CDR3 region has the DNA TGCGCCAGCAGCCTAGAACTACGGGAGACCCAGTACTTC. The entire variable domain, with the rest obtained from reference TRBV5-1 and TRBJ2-5, is as follows: KAGVTQTPRYLIKTRGQQVTLSCSPISGHRSVSWYQQTPGQGLQFLFEYFSETQRNKGNFPGRFSGRQFSNSRSEMNVSTLELGDSALYLCASSLELRETQYFGPGTRLLVL.

The CDR3 DNA sequence: TGTGCCAGCAGCGTTCAAGGGACCTCCTACAATGAGCAGTTCTTC. Translation gives CASSVQGTSYNEQFF. The chain uses TRBV9 and TRBJ2-1; D may be TRBD1 or TRBD2 (5 bases each). The CDR3 is made up of 15 amino acids. Germline values: CDR1 SGDLS, CDR2 YYNGEE. The V end was cut by 2 bases, the J end by 0 bases, with 9 bases between.

This clone was picked up one time. The chain combines TRBV28 with TRBJ2-7; no definite D call. The CDR3 extends over 12 amino acids. CDR1 is MDHEN, CDR2 SYDVKM, per germline. CDR3 in amino acids: CEIGVGSYEQYF. The CDR3 DNA reads TGTGAGATAGGAGTCGGCTCCTACGAGCAGTACTTC.

The chain employs TRBV30 and TRBJ1-5; D gene unclear. V shed 0 bases and J shed 4 bases, with 10 bases lying between them. CDR1 and CDR2 (germline): GTSNPN, SVGIG (reference sequence). The length of the CDR3 is 14 residues. This chain's CDR3 is CAWSVPTVNQPQHF. The CDR3 DNA reads as TGTGCCTGGAGTGTACCAACAGTAAATCAGCCCCAGCATTTT.

The chain combines TRBV5-5 with TRBJ2-7; unclear D gene. The V and J ends lost 3 bases and 5 bases respectively, with 15 bases between them. The CDR3 covers 14 residues. CDR1 is SGHKS and CDR2 is YYEKEE in the germline V gene (reference sequence). Here the CDR3 DNA reads TGTGCCAGCAGCTCTCAAAGGACGATCAACGAGCAGTACTTC. This translates into CASSSQRTINEQYF.

The V gene is TRBV19, the J gene TRBJ1-5; D perhaps matches TRBD1 (6 bases). Germline assignment: CDR1 LNHDA and CDR2 SQIVND (reference sequence). The V end lost 3 bases, the J end lost 7 bases, and 10 bases lay between the germline ends. This CDR3 is built from 13 residues. CDR3 nucleotides: TGTGCCAGTAGTATTCAGGGGAGACAGCCCCAGCATTTT. Its protein product is CASSIQGRQPQHF.

J is TRBJ2-7 and V is TRBV18; TRBD1 matches at 7 bases. The ends lost 2 bases at V and 3 bases at J; junction bases unmatched: 4. The CDR3 has 14 residues. Germline V gene lookup returns CDR1 KGHSH and CDR2 LQKENI. Here the CDR3 reads CASSPSRQGYEQYF. The CDR3 DNA is TGTGCCAGCTCACCAAGCCGACAGGGCTACGAGCAGTACTTC.

This chain joins TRBV6-5 and TRBJ2-2; D is uncertain. Per germline, CDR1 MNHEY and CDR2 SVGAGI. The CDR3 has 15 residues. Trimming cost V 2 bases and J 4 bases, with 11 bases left between them. CDR3 sequence: CASSYVRDPTGELFF. The CDR3, as DNA: TGTGCCAGCAGTTACGTTAGAGACCCCACCGGGGAGCTGTTTTTT.

Worth noting for this clone: The CDR3 ends on some other residue instead of the conserved phenylalanine or tryptophan, so this is likely a read error. The DNA is left out, because the CDR3 cannot be placed on it with certainty; the CDR3 is given as TCRdb lists it. The chain combines TRBV21-1 with TRBJ1-5. TRBV21-1 is an annotated pseudogene. 11 amino acids form the CDR3, both terminal residues included. CDR3 residues: CASSKRREGDL.

The J gene is TRBJ2-3, the V gene TRBV7-6; no definite D call. V lost 5 bases and J 5 bases, leaving 8 bases between the germline ends. The CDR3 totals 12 residues. Looked up from germline, CDR1 is SGHVS and CDR2 is FNYEAQ. CDR3 sequence reads: CASSPQGDTQYF. The CDR3 DNA follows: TGTGCCAGCAGCCCCCAAGGAGATACGCAGTATTTT.

The chain has TRBV7-2 and TRBJ2-1, with 8 bases fitting TRBD2. CDR3 size: 15 residues. With V trimmed by 8 bases and J by 4 bases, 10 bases remained unmatched. From germline, CDR1 is SGHTA and CDR2 FQGNSA. The CDR3 region is CASCPSRGDYNEQFF. In DNA, the CDR3 is TGTGCCAGCTGTCCCTCGCGGGGGGATTACAATGAGCAGTTCTTC.

This sequence joins TRBV11-1 and TRBJ2-1; 7 bases match TRBD2. J lost 2 bases, V lost 5 bases, and 9 bases had no gene match. There are 16 residues in the CDR3. Germline values: CDR1 SGHAT, CDR2 FQDESV (reference sequence). The CDR3 DNA reads TGTGCCAGCAGCCCCCAGACTAGCCCACCCTACAATGAGCAGTTCTTC. It encodes CASSPQTSPPYNEQFF.

This clone appeared a few times. The chain couples TRBV5-1 to TRBJ2-1; D might be TRBD2 (5 bases). The CDR3 is made up of 14 amino acids. CDR1 is SGHRS and CDR2 is YFSETQ in the germline V gene. V lost 3 bases and J 6 bases, leaving 13 bases between the germline ends. The CDR3 DNA reads as TGCGCCAGCAGCTCTGGAGGATTGGGCAATGAGCAGTTCTTC. It is translated as CASSSGGLGNEQFF.

This clone is a singleton in its sample. This rearrangement joins TRBV5-1 to TRBJ2-1, with D perhaps matching TRBD1 (5 bases). The V gene lost 0 bases and the J gene lost 2 bases, with 12 bases spanning the gap. CDR3 length: 16 residues. Germline CDR1 SGHRS, CDR2 YFSETQ. The CDR3 nucleotides read TGCGCCAGCAGCTTGGTCTCGGACACAACCTACAATGAGCAGTTCTTC. Amino acid sequence: CASSLVSDTTYNEQFF. Together with reference TRBV5-1 and TRBJ2-1, the CDR3 gives the full variable domain: KAGVTQTPRYLIKTRGQQVTLSCSPISGHRSVSWYQQTPGQGLQFLFEYFSETQRNKGNFPGRFSGRQFSNSRSEMNVSTLELGDSALYLCASSLVSDTTYNEQFFGPGTRLTVL.

The rearrangement links TRBV27 to TRBJ2-3; D gene ambiguous. V was clipped by 8 bases and J by 2 bases, with 11 bases between them. This CDR3 contains 13 residues. The germline gives CDR1 MNHEY, CDR2 SMNVEV (reference sequence). CDR3 coding DNA: TGTGCCAGCGGCTTCTATTTCACAGATACGCAGTATTTT. Its translation is CASGFYFTDTQYF.